The rows below give T cell receptor beta chains drawn from one sample of a study of blood T cells in healthy people across ages. MiXCR, run by TCRdb on the 5' RACE reads, gives a single entry per CDR3 protein. The table has some 1.5 million distinct CDR3 sequences, less than 45% seen once. The sample was blood. All receptors come from a woman in her late teens or twenties in good health. Both conserved end residues are part of each CDR3.

v_call: TRBV4-2
j_call: TRBJ1-2
cdr3_length: 13
cdr3_aa: CASSQEKGHGYTF

v_call: TRBV10-3
j_call: TRBJ2-5
cdr3_length: 14
cdr3_aa: CAISPSSGQETQYF

v_call: TRBV4-3
j_call: TRBJ2-3
cdr3_length: 16
cdr3_aa: CASSQDQGGSTDTQYF

v_call: TRBV28
j_call: TRBJ2-3
cdr3_length: 16
cdr3_aa: CTSSPKQGASTDTQYF

v_call: TRBV11-3
j_call: TRBJ2-3
cdr3_length: 19
cdr3_aa: CASSLTGWTSGGQHHTQYF

v_call: TRBV27
j_call: -
cdr3_length: 13
cdr3_aa: CASNSGSYNEQYF

v_call: TRBV5-1
j_call: TRBJ2-1
cdr3_length: 16
cdr3_aa: CASSPPGEFPYNEQFF

v_call: TRBV7-2
j_call: TRBJ2-7
cdr3_length: 14
cdr3_aa: CASSRLQGAYEQYF

v_call: TRBV6-2/TRBV6-3
j_call: TRBJ1-5
cdr3_length: 14
cdr3_aa: CASSYGVSNQPQHF

v_call: TRBV29-1
j_call: TRBJ1-3
cdr3_length: 13
cdr3_aa: CSVVVVSGNTIYF

v_call: TRBV19
j_call: TRBJ1-1
cdr3_length: 14
cdr3_aa: CASGGALLYTEAFF

v_call: TRBV3-1
j_call: TRBJ2-7
cdr3_length: 16
cdr3_aa: CASSQDLAGVYNEQYF

v_call: TRBV29-1
j_call: TRBJ2-1
cdr3_length: 13
cdr3_aa: CSVVGGSRNEQFF

v_call: TRBV19
j_call: TRBJ2-7
cdr3_length: 15
cdr3_aa: CASSITSGRSSGQYF

v_call: TRBV12-3/TRBV12-4
j_call: TRBJ2-7
cdr3_length: 16
cdr3_aa: CASSPSGGPGSYEQYF

v_call: TRBV3-1
j_call: TRBJ1-5
cdr3_length: 18
cdr3_aa: CASSQHRAYLVGNQPQHF

v_call: TRBV28
j_call: TRBJ2-1
cdr3_length: 12
cdr3_aa: CASSSYFNEQFF

v_call: TRBV6-1
j_call: TRBJ2-1
cdr3_length: 10
cdr3_aa: CATYYNEQFF

v_call: TRBV12-3/TRBV12-4
j_call: TRBJ1-1
cdr3_length: 17
cdr3_aa: CASSFLSRGLFNAEAFF

v_call: TRBV4-2
j_call: TRBJ2-1
cdr3_length: 14
cdr3_aa: CASSPEVPHNEQFF

v_call: TRBV4-3
j_call: TRBJ2-7
cdr3_length: 15
cdr3_aa: CASSQDKNRAYEQYF

v_call: TRBV6-5
j_call: TRBJ1-1
cdr3_length: 15
cdr3_aa: CASREAGATNTEAFF

v_call: TRBV9
j_call: TRBJ2-3
cdr3_length: 15
cdr3_aa: CASSVGGTATDTQYF

v_call: TRBV12-3/TRBV12-4
j_call: TRBJ2-1
cdr3_length: 12
cdr3_aa: CASSHRDPEQFF

v_call: TRBV27
j_call: TRBJ1-2
cdr3_length: 17
cdr3_aa: CACSPIKGRGQGYGYTF

v_call: TRBV30
j_call: TRBJ1-1
cdr3_length: 13
cdr3_aa: CAWSDSSGTEAFF

v_call: TRBV2
j_call: -
cdr3_length: 19
cdr3_aa: CAGNPEASGGHSSYNEQYF

v_call: TRBV12-5
j_call: TRBJ1-1
cdr3_length: 13
cdr3_aa: CASESVRNTEAFF

v_call: TRBV20-1
j_call: -
cdr3_length: 17
cdr3_aa: CSARTLMGRDTKNIQYF

v_call: TRBV6-4
j_call: TRBJ2-1
cdr3_length: 14
cdr3_aa: CASSDLTGPNEQFF

v_call: TRBV28
j_call: TRBJ2-7
cdr3_length: 16
cdr3_aa: CASSSRGHVRYNEQYF

v_call: TRBV27
j_call: TRBJ2-3
cdr3_length: 16
cdr3_aa: CASSSRWRLGTDTQYF

v_call: TRBV7-3
j_call: TRBJ2-3
cdr3_length: 15
cdr3_aa: CASSSLGGRADTQYF

v_call: TRBV9
j_call: TRBJ1-1
cdr3_length: 15
cdr3_aa: CASSVIGQMNTEAFF

v_call: TRBV7-9
j_call: TRBJ2-3
cdr3_length: 15
cdr3_aa: CASRFGLVGPDTQYF

v_call: TRBV5-1
j_call: TRBJ1-2
cdr3_length: 15
cdr3_aa: CASSLDGDPLYGYTF

v_call: TRBV7-9
j_call: -
cdr3_length: 16
cdr3_aa: CASSLATSGAQETQYF

v_call: TRBV11-1
j_call: TRBJ2-3
cdr3_length: 16
cdr3_aa: CASSHILAGRTDTQYF

v_call: TRBV29-1
j_call: TRBJ2-3
cdr3_length: 15
cdr3_aa: CSVEDSGQGMDTQYF

v_call: TRBV7-8
j_call: TRBJ2-7
cdr3_length: 16
cdr3_aa: CASSFGDRGLGYEQYF

v_call: TRBV27
j_call: TRBJ1-1
cdr3_length: 13
cdr3_aa: CASSEGTGAEAFF